This is a list of T cell receptor beta chains from one sample in a study of identical twins. TCRdb reanalysed the 5' RACE reads using MiXCR and keeps one entry per CDR3 protein. The data show around 530,000 distinct CDR3 sequences, around 15% seen once. In addition, the sample was reused for a study of yellow fever vaccine responses in identical twins.

What was sequenced was CD4+ T cells sorted from blood. These receptors came from a woman aged 18-29 years in good health. Both conserved end residues are part of each CDR3. A D gene is named only where the DNA matches it firmly. Expanded clones are given a class, and other clones once, few, many or no size at all.

CASSHLEGRHTEAFF	TGCGCCAGCAGCCACTTAGAAGGTCGGCACACTGAAGCTTTCTTT	.	TRBV4-1	TRBJ1-1	.
CSVAKGEHYGYTF	TGCAGCGTTGCAAAGGGGGAACACTATGGCTACACCTTC	.	TRBV29-1	TRBJ1-2	few
CASSLAPGSSYEQYF	TGTGCCAGCAGTTTAGCGCCAGGATCCTCCTACGAGCAGTACTTC	.	TRBV12-3/TRBV12-4	TRBJ2-7	.
CASSLAGASGTGELFF	TGCGCCAGCAGCTTGGCTGGGGCTAGTGGAACCGGGGAGCTGTTTTTT	.	TRBV5-1	TRBJ2-2	few
CASINSVGGREGTDTQYF	TGTGCCAGCATAAATTCAGTGGGGGGGCGCGAAGGCACAGATACGCAGTATTTT	.	TRBV6-1	TRBJ2-3	.
CCARGAGGAVSTDTQYF	TGCTGCGCTAGAGGGGCCGGGGGGGCCGTTAGCACAGATACGCAGTATTTT	TRBD2	TRBV20-1	TRBJ2-3	.
CSVVARDSLSGELFF	TGCAGCGTCGTCGCTAGGGACAGCCTCTCCGGGGAGCTGTTTTTT	TRBD1	TRBV29-1	TRBJ2-2	few
CASVTSGRAGEQYF	TGTGCCAGCGTTACTAGCGGGAGGGCGGGGGAGCAGTACTTC	TRBD2	TRBV12-3/TRBV12-4	TRBJ2-7	few
CASSSGPYEQYF	TGTGCCAGCAGCTCCGGACCTTACGAGCAGTACTTC	.	TRBV7-2	TRBJ2-7	few
CASSFPGTEGSDTQYF	TGTGCCAGCAGTTTTCCCGGGACAGAAGGGTCAGATACGCAGTATTTT	TRBD1	TRBV28	TRBJ2-3	.
CASRAGAFPPDTQYF	TGTGCCAGCAGGGCGGGAGCTTTCCCCCCAGATACGCAGTATTTT	TRBD2	TRBV2	TRBJ2-3	few
CSARGTSGSGDTQYF	TGCAGTGCTAGGGGGACTAGCGGGAGTGGGGATACGCAGTATTTT	TRBD2	TRBV20-1	TRBJ2-3	few
CASSGLAGLGVETQYF	TGTGCCAGCAGTGGATTAGCGGGGCTGGGCGTGGAGACCCAGTACTTC	TRBD2	TRBV27	TRBJ2-5	few
CASSPLSRGANIQYF	TGTGCCAGCAGCCCCCTCTCAAGGGGCGCAAACATTCAGTACTTC	.	TRBV6-1	TRBJ2-4	.
CASSLARGTQYF	TGTGCCAGCAGTCTGGCGCGGGGGACCCAGTACTTC	.	TRBV7-2	TRBJ2-5	.
CASSSGRLAEISYNEQFF	TGTGCCAGCAGTTCAGGGAGACTAGCCGAGATCTCCTACAATGAGCAGTTCTTC	TRBD2	TRBV12-3/TRBV12-4	TRBJ2-1	.
CASSEGALEQYF	TGTGCCAGCAGTGAGGGGGCCCTCGAGCAGTACTTC	.	TRBV2	TRBJ2-7	few
CSARSQGFTDTQYF	TGCAGTGCTAGAAGTCAGGGGTTCACAGATACGCAGTATTTT	.	TRBV20-1	TRBJ2-3	.
CASSQLASYEQYF	TGTGCCAGCAGTCAGCTAGCGTCCTACGAGCAGTACTTC	.	TRBV6-6	TRBJ2-7	few
CAISVSGTSNYGYTF	TGTGCCATCAGTGTCTCGGGAACCTCTAACTATGGCTACACCTTC	.	TRBV10-3	TRBJ1-2	.
CASALGPGLSSYNEQFF	TGTGCTAGTGCCTTGGGTCCTGGACTAAGCTCCTACAATGAGCAGTTCTTC	.	TRBV12-5	TRBJ2-1	few
CASSLGLRVAGDLYGYTF	TGTGCCAGCAGCTTGGGGCTTAGGGTGGCAGGGGATCTTTATGGCTACACCTTC	.	TRBV5-5	TRBJ1-2	few
CSANRGIAEAFF	TGCAGTGCTAACAGGGGAATTGCTGAAGCTTTCTTT	TRBD1	TRBV20-1	TRBJ1-1	.
CASTLGGDREAFF	TGTGCCAGCACTTTGGGTGGGGACAGGGAAGCTTTCTTT	TRBD1	TRBV12-3/TRBV12-4	TRBJ1-1	few
CSALALNTGELFF	TGCAGTGCTCTGGCGTTGAACACCGGGGAGCTGTTTTTT	.	TRBV20-1	TRBJ2-2	.
CASSAQRVGWETQYF	TGTGCCAGCAGTGCGCAGCGGGTAGGTTGGGAGACCCAGTACTTC	.	TRBV28	TRBJ2-5	.
CSSGGGKGLETQYF	TGCAGCTCGGGAGGGGGGAAAGGTTTGGAGACCCAGTACTTC	TRBD2	TRBV29-1	TRBJ2-5	many
CASSQDLASGYNEQFF	TGTGCCAGCAGCCAAGATCTGGCTAGTGGCTACAATGAGCAGTTCTTC	.	TRBV3-1	TRBJ2-1	.
CASSFYRGSTDTQYF	TGTGCCAGCAGCTTTTACAGGGGTAGCACAGATACGCAGTATTTT	TRBD1	TRBV5-5	TRBJ2-3	.
CASSFRTSNSPLHF	TGTGCCAGCAGTTTCCGGACCTCTAATTCACCCCTCCACTTT	.	TRBV28	TRBJ1-6	few
CASSVGVSGGGHEQFF	TGTGCCAGCAGCGTAGGGGTGTCAGGGGGCGGGCATGAGCAGTTCTTC	TRBD1	TRBV9	TRBJ2-1	.
CASSTYTGELFF	TGTGCCAGTAGTACCTACACCGGGGAGCTGTTTTTT	.	TRBV19	TRBJ2-2	few
CASSPQAGGPYEQYF	TGTGCCAGCAGTCCTCAAGCGGGAGGGCCGTACGAGCAGTACTTC	TRBD2	TRBV12-3/TRBV12-4	TRBJ2-7	.